Following are 10 T cell receptor beta chains from one sample sequenced in a study of T-cell reconstitution after alpha-beta-depleted transplantation in children. Construction of the TCRbeta library involved unique molecular identifiers. A single record per CDR3 protein comes from TCRdb applying MiXCR to the PCR reads. The table includes over 300,000 distinct CDR3 sequences, about 9.4% detected once. The source material was PBMCs from the stem cell graft donor, sampled from the stem cell graft. The receptors originated from a human donor who donated a stem cell graft to a child with acute lymphoblastic leukemia.

This clonotype has at least ten counts. The chain has TRBV5-1 and TRBJ1-5; tentative D call: TRBD1 (5 bases). Between the trimmed V and J ends, which lost 4 bases and 6 bases, there was a span of 11 bases. This CDR3 comprises 13 residues. CDR1 and CDR2 (germline): SGHRS, YFSETQ. The CDR3 is CASSAGPGQPQHF. The CDR3 coding sequence is TGCGCCAGCAGCGCGGGACCGGGTCAGCCCCAGCATTTT.

The V call is TRBV5-1, the J call TRBJ2-5, with D perhaps being TRBD1 or TRBD2 (5 bases each). With 0 bases removed from V and 1 base from J, the gap between germline ends came to 10 bases. CDR1 SGHRS and CDR2 YFSETQ come from the germline V gene. This CDR3 has 15 amino acids. This chain's CDR3 is CASSLAGTTQETQYF. The DNA for the CDR3 is TGCGCCAGCAGCTTGGCCGGGACCACCCAAGAGACCCAGTACTTC.

J is TRBJ1-2 and V is TRBV4-3; D is perhaps TRBD1 (6 bases). Between the trimmed V and J ends, which lost 5 bases and 6 bases, there was a span of 16 bases. The CDR3 length is 14 residues. Germline V gene lookup returns CDR1 LGHNA and CDR2 YSLEER. CDR3 protein: CASSENRVWDGYTF. The CDR3 nucleotides are TGCGCCAGCAGCGAGAACAGGGTTTGGGATGGCTACACCTTC.

This rearrangement joins TRBV6-4 to TRBJ2-3; 10 nucleotides match TRBD2. Per the germline V gene, CDR1 is MRHNA and CDR2 is SNTAGT. The CDR3 runs to 15 residues. J lost 2 bases, V lost 4 bases, and 3 bases had no gene match. The CDR3 loop is CASSVLAGYTDTQYF. The DNA of the CDR3 is TGTGCCAGCAGTGTACTAGCGGGATACACAGATACGCAGTATTTT.

This clonotype was recorded many times. V is TRBV5-6 and J is TRBJ1-1, with D hard to call. Trimming removed 0 bases at V and 3 bases at J, with 3 bases between. Per the germline V gene, CDR1 is SGHDT and CDR2 is YYEEEE. The length of the CDR3 is 12 residues. In DNA form, the CDR3 reads TGTGCCAGCAGCTTGGGGTACACTGAAGCTTTCTTT. The encoded protein is CASSLGYTEAFF.

The rearrangement uses TRBV24-1 and TRBJ2-5; possible D gene TRBD1, 6 bases. CDR1 and CDR2 from the germline V gene are KGHDR and SFDVKD. The V end lost 3 bases, the J end lost 1 base, and 8 bases lay between the germline ends. This CDR3 spans 14 amino acids. The DNA of the CDR3 is TGTGCCACCAGTGATGGACAGACCCAAGAGACCCAGTACTTC. This sequence encodes CATSDGQTQETQYF.

On this clonotype: The junction and the germline gene differ at one end; a read error may be behind it. This chain connects TRBV20-1 to TRBJ2-7, with 7 bases matching TRBD2. The CDR3 is 17 residues long. From germline, CDR1 is DFQATT and CDR2 SNEGSKA (reference sequence). CDR3 in amino acids: CSARDQGGSGYSYDQYF. The DNA of the CDR3 is TGCAGTGCTAGAGATCAAGGCGGGAGCGGATACTCCTACGACCAGTACTTC.

This clonotype was detected a few times. The V gene is TRBV4-1, the J gene TRBJ2-3; D is undetermined. V was trimmed by 0 bases and J by 1 base, leaving 8 bases between them. Germline CDR1 and CDR2: MGHRA and YSYEKL. The CDR3 is 15 residues long. Written as DNA, the CDR3 is TGCGCCAGCAGCCAAGATTCGGTCCGCACAGATACGCAGTATTTT. Amino acids: CASSQDSVRTDTQYF.

In this sample, this clonotype turned up a few times. The chain couples TRBV7-2 to TRBJ1-1; TRBD1 might be the D (5 bases). CDR1 SGHTA and CDR2 FQGNSA come from the germline V gene. The V and J ends lost 5 bases and 4 bases respectively, with 17 bases between them. This CDR3 spans 15 amino acids. Written as DNA, the CDR3 is TGTGCCAGCAGCCCTCCCGGGGCGAGGGGCACTGAAGCTTTCTTT. It translates to CASSPPGARGTEAFF.

The rearrangement uses TRBV20-1 and TRBJ2-2; 11 nucleotides match TRBD1. There are 18 residues in the CDR3. In germline, CDR1 is DFQATT, CDR2 SNEGSKA (reference sequence). The V and J ends lost 3 bases and 4 bases, in that order; junction bases with no gene match: 13. The CDR3 spells CSARLDRGRVMGTGELFF. CDR3 coding DNA: TGCAGTGCTAGGTTGGACAGGGGGCGCGTTATGGGCACCGGGGAGCTGTTTTTT.